One TCR beta chain is described in this entry. No antigen is known for it. The sample belongs to a study of cytomegalovirus exposure and HLA in healthy donors. The CDR3 has 16 residues. The germline V gene has CDR1 LGHNA and CDR2 YSLEER. The V gene lost 0 bases and the J gene lost 6 bases, with 12 bases spanning the gap. General observations from the study: The study carried out a later analysis of TCR beta sequences. It associated around 17,000 of them with specific HLA alleles at a false discovery rate of 0.05. Reports showed the classifier diagnosing cytomegalovirus status with high specificity and sensitivity. What TCR beta sequences reportedly achieved was accurate prediction of HLA-A and HLA-B alleles in most subjects.

The PCR made use of 60 Vbeta and 13 Jbeta primers. Here immunoSEQ multiplex PCR was the method, and the copy in TCRdb shows in-frame clones only, minus some. The sample holds approximately 120,000 clones, 70% to 80% seen once. The source is a man aged 35 to 55 in good health and CMV-seronegative. V usage is TRBV4-3 and J usage is TRBJ1-6; D might be TRBD1 (5 bases). What was sequenced was PBMCs. Here the CDR3 DNA reads TGCGCCAGCAGCCAAGATCACCCACAGGTTAATTCACCCCTCCACTTT. Amino acids: CASSQDHPQVNSPLHF.